This T cell receptor (beta chain) was recovered during a study of cytotoxic CD8 clonotypes in ibrutinib-treated CLL. Study as a whole: Timing of response sample collection was a median around 12 months after treatment start, with a range of 6 to 36.

General study points: With treatment, public clonotypes, which were uncommon, either contracted or remained stable. Pretreatment clonality was elevated relative to age-matched healthy donors and paralleled circulating CD8+ T-cell counts.

Germline values: CDR1 SQVTM, CDR2 ANQGSEA. The CDR3 consists of 12 residues. Trimming removed 4 bases from V and 1 base from J, with 7 bases in between. This table comes from immunoSEQ multiplex PCR, and its TCRdb copy is limited to in-frame clones, with some not included. The table has about 22,000 clones, around 74% seen once. In the case of this clone: Its antigen is currently unknown.

Sequences were derived from PBMCs, sampled before ibrutinib treatment. The V call is TRBV29-1, the J call TRBJ1-1; D is perhaps TRBD1 (5 bases). The sequence was obtained from a human donor with chronic lymphocytic leukemia. The CDR3 bases are TGCAGCGTTGGTACAGGGAACACTGAAGCTTTCTTT. Translation: CSVGTGNTEAFF.